Below are 24 T cell receptor beta chains sequenced from a single sample in a study of PD-L1 blockade in urothelial cancer. Time point indicated: pretreatment peripheral blood. Profiled with immunoSEQ multiplex PCR; TCRdb holds only in-frame clones, not every one. The table records around 70,000 clones, almost 90% of them present only once. The sample here was PBMCs, taken around atezolizumab (anti-PD-L1) treatment. These receptors all stem from a man aged 65 to 79 with urothelial cancer.

The gene calls are TRBV28 and TRBJ1-1; no clear D gene. The CDR3 totals 11 residues. Germline CDR1 reads MDHEN; CDR2 reads SYDVKM. The ends were cut back, 4 bases at V and 12 bases at J, with 12 bases in the middle. For the CDR3, the DNA is TGTGCCAGCAGTTCGAGCCCTAGGACTTTCTTT. It encodes CASSSSPRTFF. The full variable domain, with the rest looked up from reference TRBV28 and TRBJ1-1, is DVKVTQSSRYLVKRTGEKVFLECVQDMDHENMFWYRQDPGLGLRLIYFSYDVKMKEKGDIPEGYSVSREKKERFSLILESASTNQTSMYLCASSSSPRTFFGQGTRLTVV.

The chain has TRBV19 and TRBJ1-1; no definite D call. The CDR3 loop spans 15 amino acids. The germline V and J ends were trimmed by 3 bases and 1 base, with 12 bases remaining between them. CDR1 is LNHDA and CDR2 is SQIVND in the germline V gene (reference sequence). The CDR3 loop reads CASSMGSIPNTEAFF. The DNA of the CDR3 is TGTGCCAGTAGTATGGGCTCCATCCCGAACACTGAAGCTTTCTTT.

In nucleotides, the CDR3 is TGTGCCAGCAGTTCCCCCAGGGTGGGTTCAAACACCATATATTTT. The encoded protein is CASSSPRVGSNTIYF. The gene calls are TRBV28 and TRBJ1-3, with D perhaps TRBD1 (5 bases). CDR3 length: 15 amino acids. V lost 4 bases and J 6 bases, leaving 16 bases between the germline ends. The germline gives CDR1 MDHEN, CDR2 SYDVKM.

The V gene is TRBV28, the J gene TRBJ1-4, with a tentative D call TRBD1 (5 bases). The length of the CDR3 is 15 residues. Germline CDR1 and CDR2: MDHEN and SYDVKM. V was cut by 3 bases and J by 2 bases, with 10 bases left in between. CDR3 sequence reads: CASSFPGGTNEKLFF. Here the CDR3 DNA reads TGTGCCAGCAGTTTTCCGGGGGGGACTAATGAAAAACTGTTTTTT. The full variable domain, its missing parts supplied by reference TRBV28 and TRBJ1-4, is DVKVTQSSRYLVKRTGEKVFLECVQDMDHENMFWYRQDPGLGLRLIYFSYDVKMKEKGDIPEGYSVSREKKERFSLILESASTNQTSMYLCASSFPGGTNEKLFFGSGTQLSVL.

The genes are TRBV27 and TRBJ2-3, with TRBD2 matching over 10 bases. This CDR3 is built from 18 residues. CDR1 MNHEY and CDR2 SMNVEV come from the germline V gene (reference sequence). J was trimmed by 2 bases and V by 2 bases; bases with no gene match: 10. The CDR3 sequence is CASSLGPPSGRVTDTQYF. CDR3 nucleotides: TGTGCCAGCAGTTTAGGCCCTCCCAGCGGGAGGGTCACAGATACGCAGTATTTT.

The V gene is TRBV7-9, the J gene TRBJ2-1; 9 bases are shared with TRBD2. This CDR3 is 16 amino acids long. The germline CDR1 and CDR2 sequences are SEHNR and FQNEAQ (reference sequence). With 3 bases clipped from V and 4 bases from J, the junction kept 7 bases outside the gene matches. CDR3 protein: CASSFLAGAGYNEQFF. The CDR3 nucleotides read TGTGCCAGCAGCTTCTTAGCGGGAGCGGGTTACAATGAGCAGTTCTTC.

The rearrangement links TRBV15 to TRBJ2-7; unclear D gene. Germline assignment: CDR1 LNHNV and CDR2 YYDKDF (reference sequence). The CDR3 extends over 16 amino acids. Trimming pared 0 bases from V and 4 bases from J, leaving 16 bases between. The CDR3 is CATSREAAAAGYEQYF. The CDR3 bases are TGTGCCACCAGCAGAGAGGCTGCCGCCGCAGGATACGAGCAGTACTTC.

The rearrangement uses TRBV18 and TRBJ1-5; 8 bases match TRBD1. Germline trimming cut 3 bases from V and 7 bases from J; bases unmatched to any gene: 5. CDR3 size: 14 residues. Looked up from germline, CDR1 is KGHSH and CDR2 is LQKENI. The CDR3 reads CASSPTGVGQPQHF. CDR3 in DNA: TGTGCCAGCTCACCGACAGGGGTGGGACAGCCCCAGCATTTT.

The V and J genes are TRBV7-9 and TRBJ2-5; 16 bases agree with TRBD2. Unmatched junction bases numbered 13, after V lost 5 bases and J lost 7 bases. CDR1 is SEHNR and CDR2 is FQNEAQ in the germline V gene (reference sequence). This CDR3 is built from 18 residues. The CDR3 loop is CASSPGTSGRAPRGTQYF. The CDR3 DNA is TGTGCCAGCAGCCCCGGGACTAGCGGGAGGGCTCCAAGAGGGACCCAGTACTTC.

This clone has a single count. The rearrangement links TRBV6-4 to TRBJ1-5; 8 bases agree with TRBD1. The junction had 13 bases not matched to a gene; V was cut back by 6 bases and J by 3 bases. CDR3 length equals 17 residues. Looked up from germline, CDR1 is MRHNA and CDR2 is SNTAGT. For the CDR3, the DNA is TGTGCCAGCAGAAACCAAGACAAGGACAGGGACAATCAGCCCCAGCATTTT. This gives the protein CASRNQDKDRDNQPQHF.

The CDR3 reads CASRQARTGVGYTF. The CDR3 nucleotides are TGTGCCAGCAGACAAGCCCGGACAGGGGTTGGCTACACCTTC. The gene calls are TRBV5-5 and TRBJ1-2; the match to TRBD1 covers 9 bases. The CDR3 has 14 amino acids. From germline, CDR1 is SGHKS and CDR2 YYEKEE (reference sequence). V trimming: 5 bases; J trimming: 7 bases; junction bases outside the gene matches: 9.

The chain carries TRBV19 and TRBJ2-7; weak D call: TRBD2 (6 bases). V was pared by 4 bases and J by 6 bases, with 13 bases between. The CDR3 sequence is 13 residues long. Germline V gives CDR1 LNHDA, CDR2 SQIVND (reference sequence). DNA for the CDR3: TGTGCCAGTAGTAACACGCGGGGAAGCGAGCAGTACTTC. This sequence encodes CASSNTRGSEQYF.

The chain uses TRBV30 and TRBJ1-6; 9 bases fit TRBD1. The CDR3 totals 14 residues. Per germline, CDR1 GTSNPN and CDR2 SVGIG (reference sequence). V shed 4 bases, J shed 7 bases, and the junction held 5 bases outside the gene matches. The CDR3 loop reads CAWTKGQGNSPLHF. CDR3 DNA sequence: TGTGCCTGGACCAAGGGACAGGGAAATTCACCCCTCCACTTT.

This clone was detected only once. The rearrangement uses TRBV29-1 and TRBJ2-1, with D uncertain. V lost 4 bases, J lost 1 base, and 8 bases lay in between. Germline V gene sequence: CDR1 SQVTM, CDR2 ANQGSEA. The CDR3 totals 13 residues. The CDR3 protein is CSVVRASYNEQFF. Here the CDR3 DNA reads TGCAGCGTTGTCCGTGCGTCCTACAATGAGCAGTTCTTC.

The rearrangement joins TRBV19 to TRBJ1-2, with TRBD1 matching 7 bases. Germline CDR1 and CDR2: LNHDA and SQIVND (reference sequence). The CDR3 is 10 amino acids. Trimming removed 11 bases from V and 4 bases from J; junction bases left unmatched: 1. CDR3 residues: CADRAYGYTF. The CDR3 DNA sequence: TGTGCCGACAGGGCCTATGGCTACACCTTC.

The V gene is TRBV10-3, the J gene TRBJ2-3; 8 bases line up with TRBD2. The trim removed 7 bases at V and 2 bases at J, leaving 11 bases unmatched. Germline values: CDR1 ENHRY, CDR2 SYGVKD. This CDR3 has 16 residues. The CDR3 here is CAITTSVAGLTDTQYF. The DNA for the CDR3 is TGTGCCATCACCACTTCTGTAGCGGGGCTCACAGATACGCAGTATTTT.

The genes are TRBV4-1 and TRBJ2-1; TRBD2 is a possible D gene (7 bases). V gave up 1 base and J gave up 10 bases, with 11 bases separating them. Germline CDR1 and CDR2: MGHRA and YSYEKL. The CDR3 covers 13 residues. The CDR3 spells CASSQVEGGEQFF. The CDR3 DNA sequence: TGCGCCAGCAGCCAAGTTGAGGGGGGGGAGCAGTTCTTC.

The V call is TRBV18, the J call TRBJ1-2, with 8 nucleotides matching TRBD1. This CDR3 has 15 amino acids. The germline gives CDR1 KGHSH, CDR2 LQKENI. Germline trimming cut 2 bases from V and 4 bases from J; bases unmatched to any gene: 6. Here the CDR3 DNA reads TGTGCCAGCTCACCAGGAGGACAGGGTACCTATGGCTACACCTTC. It is translated as CASSPGGQGTYGYTF.

J is TRBJ1-1 and V is TRBV23-1, with 11 nucleotides matching TRBD1. TRBV23-1 is marked as an open reading frame, function uncertain. CDR3 size: 13 residues. V was pared by 6 bases and J by 4 bases, with 1 base of the junction left unmatched. Written as DNA, the CDR3 is TGCGCCAGCAGGGACAGGGGGCCCACTGAAGCTTTCTTT. This sequence encodes CASRDRGPTEAFF.

The genes are TRBV6-6 and TRBJ1-1; tentatively, D is TRBD1 (6 bases). The V end lost 6 bases, the J end lost 1 base, and 12 bases lay between the germline ends. The germline gives CDR1 MNHNY, CDR2 SVGAGI (reference sequence). The CDR3 loop spans 14 amino acids. In DNA form, the CDR3 reads TGTGCCAGCAGAAACGGGGGGCGGAACACTGAAGCTTTCTTT. It yields the protein CASRNGGRNTEAFF.

The chain uses TRBV19 and TRBJ2-7; 11 bases line up with TRBD2. This CDR3 has 16 residues. The V gene end was trimmed by 1 base and the J gene end by 2 bases; junction bases not matched to a gene: 4. Germline V gives CDR1 LNHDA, CDR2 SQIVND (reference sequence). Written as DNA, the CDR3 is TGTGCCAGTAGTATAGCAACTAGCGGGGGACCCTACGAGCAGTACTTC. Residues: CASSIATSGGPYEQYF.

The V and J genes are TRBV27 and TRBJ1-1; no definite D call. With 5 bases removed from V and 2 bases from J, the gap between germline ends came to 9 bases. There are 13 residues in the CDR3. Germline assignment: CDR1 MNHEY and CDR2 SMNVEV (reference sequence). The DNA of the CDR3 is TGTGCCAGCAGTCCCCAGGTTAACACTGAAGCTTTCTTT. Amino acid sequence: CASSPQVNTEAFF.

This clone showed up just once. J is TRBJ2-2 and V is TRBV7-9; D may be TRBD1 (6 bases). The CDR3 sequence is 14 residues long. The germline V gene has CDR1 SEHNR and CDR2 FQNEAQ (reference sequence). V was shortened by 6 bases and J by 1 base, with 9 bases between the two germline ends. This chain's CDR3 is CASSRGQNTGELFF. The DNA for the CDR3 is TGTGCCAGCAGTCGGGGACAGAACACCGGGGAGCTGTTTTTT.

The V gene is TRBV5-1, the J gene TRBJ2-2; D is unresolved. This CDR3 is built from 13 residues. Germline loops: CDR1 SGHRS, CDR2 YFSETQ. V lost 4 bases and J lost 5, with 9 bases in between. The CDR3 sequence: CASSPYGTGELFF. CDR3 nucleotides: TGCGCCAGCAGCCCTTACGGTACCGGGGAGCTGTTTTTT.